This T cell receptor (beta chain) was recovered during a study of OX40 agonist ivuxolimab in advanced cancers. Background on the study: The patients' treatment was ivuxolimab, an agonistic anti-OX40 (CD134) antibody. Patient treatment consisted of intravenous ivuxolimab administration every 2 weeks at 0.01 to 10 mg/kg.

TCRdb's table, derived via immunoSEQ multiplex PCR, lists solely in-frame clones and lacks some. Of approximately 90,000 clones listed, around 87% are singletons. The CDR3 spans 16 residues. Deletions cut 5 bases from V and 3 bases from J, with 16 bases between. Germline V gene data show CDR1 as SEHNR and CDR2 as FQNEAQ (reference sequence). Study-wide results and caveats: Among T cells, CD8+ cells averaged more expanded clones than CD4+ cells.

Concerning this clone: Its antigen is currently unknown.

The source of this sequence is an adult with an advanced solid tumor such as melanoma, head and neck, liver or kidney cancer. This chain joins TRBV7-9 and TRBJ1-4, with TRBD1 as a possible D gene (6 bases). Material: CD4+ or CD8+ T cells sorted from blood, obtained in a trial of the OX40 agonist ivuxolimab. Here the CDR3 reads CASSPRTGLANEKLFF. Here the CDR3 DNA reads TGTGCCAGCAGCCCCCGAACAGGGTTGGCTAATGAAAAACTGTTTTTT.